This T cell receptor beta chain was identified in a study of vaccination effects on CD4 cells after COVID-19. Germline CDR1 reads MNHEY; CDR2 reads SMNVEV (reference sequence). The V end was cut by 5 bases, the J end by 9 bases, with 20 bases between. There are 15 residues in the CDR3. As concerns this clone: The antigen is unknown.

Viral peptide pool expansion of antigen-specific CD4+ T cells preceded sequencing in the ViraFEST assay. Culture lasted 10 days before CD4+ T cell isolation. The participants, recipients of two vaccine doses, got either BNT162b2 or mRNA-1273. TCRdb's copy holds only in-frame clones and misses some; the assay was immunoSEQ multiplex PCR. The table records 25,000 to 35,000 clones, around 86% of them present only once. The sequence came from a human donor who received a COVID-19 vaccine. Some clones in this sample may be carry-over from other donors' samples. This rearrangement joins TRBV27 to TRBJ1-3; D is possibly TRBD1 (6 bases). The input for sequencing was CD4+ T cells from PBMCs cultured with SARS-CoV-2 spike peptides, taken after COVID-19 vaccination. The CDR3 spells CASSGAGGGRATIYF. The DNA of the CDR3 is TGTGCCAGCAGTGGGGCCGGCGGGGGGCGGGCCACCATATATTTT.